The TCR beta chain described here comes from a study of shared clonotypes between healthy human individuals (TCRdb year 2020). With respect to the entire study: A couple of women and a few men aged 18 to 49 years were included in the cohort. For each donor, three plates each were used for CD4 naive and CD4 memory, two plates were used for CD8 naive, and one plate was used for CD8 memory. Blood TCR repertoires of four to six healthy adults were deeply sequenced to estimate repertoire size and the extent of clonotype sharing between individuals. Libraries were prepared and TCR repertoires were sequenced by different laboratories using diverse techniques, in order to increase sequencing depth and limit assay-specific biases. Between about 0.85 and 9.5 billion PBMCs per donor were obtained by leukapheresis.

Donors were healthy HIV-negative adults with no recently reported acute infections or vaccinations. All donors were Caucasian adults living in Nashville, Tennessee, USA. CD4+ T cells were enriched by magnetic negative selection, after which naive cells were positively selected on CD45RA and the negative fraction was taken as the memory subset. Blood was collected by leukapheresis, and PBMCs were isolated by Ficoll-Histopaque density gradient centrifugation and then cryopreserved in liquid nitrogen vapor phase. Analytical flow cytometry was used to check the purity and quantity of every magnetically sorted T cell population. Each sorted fraction had its genomic DNA isolated and then quantified by UV absorbance on a Nanodrop 2000c. Trimming at the junction amounts to 2 bases on V and 4 bases on J, and the germline ends lie 11 bases apart. For CDR1 and CDR2, the germline V gene lists SGHTA and FQGNSA. The CDR3, from cysteine to phenylalanine, totals 14 residues. Only the CDR3 DNA stays, 42 bases, in frame from base 1.

Using the deep immunoSEQ assay, TCR CDR3 regions were amplified from genomic DNA by multiplex PCR. Genomic DNA extracted from each cell subset was distributed evenly over all wells of several immunoSEQ 96-well plates, and each plate served as one replicate. For sorted subsets, about 200 ng genomic DNA, equal to 30,000 or so T cell genomes, was loaded into each replicate PCR. Purified libraries were measured with a Qubit 3.0 fluorometer, size-checked on a Bioanalyzer 2100, and measured again with the KAPA Library Quantification kit. Each immunoSEQ 96-well plate was sequenced on its own single-read 150-cycle Illumina NextSeq 550 flow cell. The original methods were these. Because the immunoSEQ output included only junctional sequences and no quality scores, the filtering could not be the same as the filtering used for full-length reads. To assign V/J genes and CDR3, sequences were annotated against IMGT germline references using PyIR, a Python wrapper for IgBLAST v1.9. Reads were filtered out if the reads had weak V/J assignments (E-value above 1e-6), no CDR3, stop codons, out-of-frame junctions, or ambiguous translated residues. V3J clonotypes were defined by identical inferred V gene, J gene, and CDR3 amino acid sequence. Percentage overlap between repertoires was computed as shared unique clonotypes divided by the size of the smaller repertoire. Repertoire richness was assessed with RTK rarefaction, the Chao1 estimator, and Recon v2.1 estimates of unobserved clonotypes. For all TCRbeta clonotypes obtained by the gDNA method from several donors, generation probabilities were computed with OLGA. In its TCRdb copy, this immuneACCESS table keeps in-frame sequences only and misses some clones. Where compared with another copy, unresolved V genes explain less than half of these, and the others have no known cause. V, J and clone size are those of that table, while D and trimming were read from the DNA. This sample gives more than 1 million clones in total; 75% to 85% of them show up just once. The top ten clones comprise 0.5% to 0.6% of the sample.

With respect to this clone: What this receptor recognizes is not known. Base quality data are lacking; no much larger clone is found one base away.

Here is what the overall study found, with its caveats: Naive subsets generally had larger estimated clonotype richness than memory subsets. Pairwise subsampling indicated that sequencing depth was expected to affect the degree of clonotype sharing among donors. The genetic and exposure-history diversity represented was limited by the small number of donors. Compared with non-shared clonotypes, the clonotypes found in all four sorted-subset donors had higher generation probabilities. When a handful of donors were compared, the shared fraction of clonotypes was about 5% for naive CD4, 3% to 4% for naive CD8, 2.3% for memory CD4, and 0.4% for memory CD8. Incomplete sequencing was indicated by rarefaction of sorted-subset datasets, despite the large sequencing depth. Sampling was limited to blood, and TCR repertoires in tissue likely differ from TCR repertoires in blood.

The receptor's source is a man younger than 35 in good health. Some clones in this sample may be carry-over from other donors' samples. The sample was memory CD4+ T cells from PBMCs. Reading the label with the study, this specimen's cell subset or site is: CD45RA-negative fraction. Recombination joined TRBV7-2 with TRBJ1-2; a confident D gene designation cannot be given. The CDR3 protein is CASSLFGQSYGYTF. The bases are TGTGCCAGCAGCTTATTCGGTCAGAGCTATGGCTACACCTTC.